Listed here are 5 T cell receptor beta chains from one sample, sequenced in a study of regulatory T cells in long-lasting Graves disease (dated by TCRdb to the early 2020s). Preparation of the library involved multiplex PCR. Sequencing used an Illumina HiSeq 4000. To build TCR beta libraries, CDR3 regions were amplified by Arm-PCR using iRepertoire HTBI primers. TCRdb trimmed the raw reads at Q25, called clones with MiXCR and kept productive beta chains. All rows with the same CDR3 protein become a single entry with the most common DNA and genes. This sample is represented by about 470,000 distinct CDR3 sequences; roughly 21% of them were singletons. The ten largest make up roughly 7% of the sample. Interpreted using the paper, the time point label stands for: persistent/refractory GD, antithyroid drugs over 5 years with positive TRAb. For both TCR sequencing and RNA sequencing, RNA was extracted from PBMCs using TRIzol.

This specimen was peripheral blood mononuclear cells (PBMCs), taken when the disease was refractory, from a patient treated with antithyroid drugs. All receptors derive from a female donor with Graves disease.

The V gene is TRBV5-1, the J gene TRBJ2-3; D gene ambiguous. Germline V lookup: CDR1 SGHRS, CDR2 YFSETQ. The length of the CDR3 is 15 residues. V dropped 0 bases and J dropped 4 bases, with 12 bases sitting between them. Here the CDR3 DNA reads TGCGCCAGCAGCTTGGCGGTACCAACACCAGATACGCAGTATTTT. Its translation: CASSLAVPTPDTQYF.

This clonotype was counted between two and nine times. The genes are TRBV24-1 and TRBJ2-3, with unresolved D. The CDR3 runs to 14 residues. The V end lost 7 bases, the J end lost 0 bases, and 10 bases lay between the germline ends. The germline gives CDR1 KGHDR, CDR2 SFDVKD. CDR3 protein: CATSHFSSTDTQYF. CDR3 sequence (DNA): TGTGCCACCAGCCACTTTTCTAGCACAGATACGCAGTATTTT.

This clonotype has only a few counts. The rearrangement uses TRBV19 and TRBJ2-2, with a tentative D call TRBD1 (6 bases). Trimming left V 8 bases short and J 4 bases short, with 14 bases between. The CDR3 extends over 14 amino acids. The germline CDR1 and CDR2 sequences are LNHDA and SQIVND (reference sequence). The CDR3 reads CASGPGQRTGELFF. The CDR3 DNA sequence: TGTGCCAGTGGGCCCGGACAGCGCACCGGGGAGCTGTTTTTT. The full variable domain, with the rest looked up from reference TRBV19 and TRBJ2-2, is DGGITQSPKYLFRKEGQNVTLSCEQNLNHDAMYWYRQDPGQGLRLIYYSQIVNDFQKGDIAEGYSVSREKKESFPLTVTSAQKNPTAFYLCASGPGQRTGELFFGEGSRLTVL.

This chain links TRBV30 with TRBJ2-2; a weak D match, TRBD1 (6 bases). With 1 base removed from V and 5 bases from J, the gap between germline ends came to 11 bases. CDR3 size: 14 residues. From germline, CDR1 is GTSNPN and CDR2 SVGIG (reference sequence). The DNA of the CDR3 is TGTGCCTGGAGTGCCGACAGGAGGACCGGGGAGCTGTTTTTT. This sequence encodes CAWSADRRTGELFF.

Ten or more counts support this clonotype. The chain carries TRBV6-2 or TRBV6-3 and TRBJ2-7; 8 nucleotides line up with TRBD2. The length of the CDR3 is 14 residues. The V gene's germline CDR1 is MNHEY and CDR2 SVGEGT. Losses at the gene ends were 2 bases for V and 1 base for J; bases not matched to a gene: 1. This CDR3 reads CASSYVAGSYEQYF. The CDR3 nucleotides are TGTGCCAGCAGTTACGTAGCGGGGTCCTACGAGCAGTACTTC.